The sample holds one count of the clone carrying this T cell receptor beta chain. The data were obtained in a study of blood T cell repertoires in COVID-19. Study as a whole: Acute and convalescent COVID-19 specimens originated in the United States, Italy and Spain. Nucleic acid was either cDNA or gDNA, and it came from T cells, B-cell-depleted T cells, or PBMCs.

CDR3 length equals 16 residues. After removal of 6 bases from V and 0 bases from J, the junction contained 7 bases not matched to a gene. The germline V gene has CDR1 SNHLY and CDR2 FYNNEI. Authors' methods: It was from reference gene primer amplification that nucleated cell counts were estimated. Using immunoSEQ multiplex PCR, the repertoire was profiled, and TCRdb retains in-frame clones only, with some absent. V and J calls and clone size come straight from that table; D and trimming were deduced from the DNA. The sample includes 81,000 or so clones, around 89% of them seen just once. The sequence derives from an older man with active or convalescent COVID-19. Sequencing was done on a sample of peripheral blood. This sequence joins TRBV2 and TRBJ1-1, with 10 bases fitting TRBD1. The CDR3 DNA is TGTGCCAGCAGACCCGGACAGGGGGTGCTGAACACTGAAGCTTTCTTT. This translates into CASRPGQGVLNTEAFF.